A single sample is the source of the 11 T cell receptor beta chains below, sequenced in a study of T cell repertoires in ileal Crohn's disease (dated by TCRdb to the late 2010s). Library construction relied on the immunoSEQ multiplex PCR assay. In TCRdb, the immuneACCESS table is reduced to in-frame sequences with V and J assigned. These tables do not hold every clone; where another copy was compared, an unresolved V gene accounts for under half, and the others remain unexplained. The sample table shows around 5,400 clones, and roughly 82% are seen once. The ten largest account for approximately 22% of the sample. In the paper's terms, the time point label means: inflamed ileum from the surgical specimen. Source material: ileal tissue. Receptor source: an adult with Crohn's disease.

The rearrangement uses TRBV29-1 and TRBJ2-3, with D perhaps TRBD2 (6 bases). Germline values: CDR1 SQVTM, CDR2 ANQGSEA. The CDR3 has 14 residues. V dropped 7 bases and J dropped 2 bases, with 16 bases sitting between them. CDR3 DNA sequence: TGCAGCGCTGAGGAGGGAGACTTCACAGATACGCAGTATTTT. It encodes CSAEEGDFTDTQYF.

This chain joins TRBV14 and TRBJ2-7; a possible D gene is TRBD2 (6 bases). The germline gives CDR1 SGHDN, CDR2 FVKESK. This CDR3 contains 21 residues. V shed 0 bases and J shed 0 bases, with 27 bases lying between them. DNA of the CDR3: TGTGCCAGCAGCCAAGAAGTTTATGTGTGGGACTCGCCATTCCTCTCCTACGAGCAGTACTTC. Protein: CASSQEVYVWDSPFLSYEQYF.

The chain has TRBV6-6 and TRBJ2-7; 8 nucleotides match TRBD1. V was pared by 6 bases and J by 1 base, with 8 bases of the junction left unmatched. The CDR3 totals 15 residues. Germline V gene sequence: CDR1 MNHNY, CDR2 SVGAGI (reference sequence). The CDR3 DNA follows: TGTGCCAGCAGCCCCGGGACAGGATTTTCCTACGAGCAGTACTTC. Residues: CASSPGTGFSYEQYF.

This rearrangement joins TRBV4-1 to TRBJ2-7; D is possibly TRBD1 or TRBD2 (5 bases each). Deletions cut 4 bases from V and 5 bases from J, with 15 bases between. This CDR3 has 14 residues. Per germline, CDR1 MGHRA and CDR2 YSYEKL. CDR3 in amino acids: CASSRSRDLDEQYF. CDR3 nucleotides: TGCGCCAGCAGCCGGTCCCGGGACCTCGACGAGCAGTACTTC.

This clone occurred a few times. The chain carries TRBV4-2 and TRBJ2-1; 8 bases agree with TRBD2. The CDR3 contains 17 residues. The V segment lost 0 bases and the J segment 2 bases; nucleotides outside the gene matches: 6. Germline CDR1 LGHNA, CDR2 YNFKEQ. CDR3 residues: CASSQDGSGGAYNEQFF. The DNA for the CDR3 is TGTGCCAGCAGCCAAGATGGTTCGGGGGGGGCCTACAATGAGCAGTTCTTC.

Concerning this clone: Other DNA sequences in the sample encode the same CDR3. This chain uses TRBV11-2 with TRBJ2-3; D is undetermined. The V end lost 5 bases, the J end lost 3 bases, and 9 bases lay between the germline ends. This CDR3 region has 13 residues. Germline-derived CDR1 and CDR2 are SGHAT and FQNNGV. The CDR3 coding sequence is TGTGCCAGCAGCAGAGACCAGACAGATACGCAGTATTTT. Translation: CASSRDQTDTQYF.

This clone is large by share. This chain links TRBV14 with TRBJ2-3, with D maybe TRBD2 (6 bases). Germline V lookup: CDR1 SGHDN, CDR2 FVKESK. There are 16 residues in the CDR3. Between the trimmed V and J ends, which lost 2 bases and 4 bases, there was a span of 16 bases. The CDR3: CASSQIRGGGADTQYF. The CDR3 DNA follows: TGTGCCAGCAGCCAAATACGTGGGGGAGGCGCAGATACGCAGTATTTT.

The chain links TRBV4-1 to TRBJ2-1; tentative D call: TRBD2 (6 bases). CDR3 length: 15 residues. Germline V lookup: CDR1 MGHRA, CDR2 YSYEKL. V was shortened by 4 bases and J by 0 bases, with 10 bases between the two germline ends. The CDR3 DNA is TGCGCCAGCAGCCCGGGACTTAGCTCCTACAATGAGCAGTTCTTC. It translates to CASSPGLSSYNEQFF.

Concerning this clone itself: A single base is all that separates this from a far larger clone, so a read error is likely. V gene TRBV1 combines with J gene TRBJ2-5; the table's D call TRBD2 went unverified against the DNA. TRBV1 is an annotated pseudogene. There are 13 residues in the CDR3. The CDR3 loop is CTSSQVPGETQYF. The CDR3 coding sequence is TGCACCAGCAGCCAAGTTCCGGGAGAGACCCAGTACTTC.

V gene TRBV10-1 combines with J gene TRBJ2-1; 8 positions agree with TRBD1. The CDR3 sequence is 15 residues long. Germline V gene data show CDR1 as WNHNN and CDR2 as SYGVQD (reference sequence). The junction had 8 bases not matched to a gene; V was cut back by 5 bases and J by 5 bases. The CDR3 loop reads CASSLGQGVDNEQFF. The CDR3 DNA follows: TGCGCCAGCAGTCTCGGACAGGGCGTGGACAATGAGCAGTTCTTC.

The chain uses TRBV6-5 and TRBJ2-7; TRBD1 matches at 10 bases. CDR3 length: 13 residues. Germline CDR1 and CDR2: MNHEY and SVGAGI. The junction had 5 bases not matched to a gene; V was cut back by 5 bases and J by 7 bases. The CDR3 region has the DNA TGTGCCAGCAGTGCGAAGGACAGGGGGGAGCAGTACTTC. Its translation: CASSAKDRGEQYF.